One and the same sample provided the 2 T cell receptor beta chains below, sequenced in a study of T cell responses to AZD1222 COVID-19 vaccine. Profiling relied on immunoSEQ multiplex PCR, and the TCRdb table lists in-frame clones only, not all of them. The repertoire holds around 110,000 clones, 92% seen once, with more than 1.5% in the top ten. The input for sequencing was peripheral blood, taken 28 days after the second AZD1222 dose. The receptors stem from an adult who received the AZD1222 COVID-19 vaccine.

The gene calls are TRBV19 and TRBJ1-4; 11 bases fit TRBD1. The ends lost 6 bases at V and 4 bases at J; junction bases unmatched: 4. Germline V gene sequence: CDR1 LNHDA, CDR2 SQIVND (reference sequence). The CDR3 is 15 amino acids. Here the CDR3 reads CASRPGQGVNEKLFF. CDR3 DNA sequence: TGTGCCAGTAGACCGGGACAGGGGGTTAATGAAAAACTGTTTTTT.

The J gene is TRBJ2-5, the V gene TRBV7-9; D gene unclear. The germline V and J ends were trimmed by 5 bases and 7 bases, with 14 bases remaining between them. Germline CDR1 reads SEHNR; CDR2 reads FQNEAQ (reference sequence). The CDR3 totals 13 residues. The DNA of the CDR3 is TGTGCCAGCAGCCCCATTGGGTTGGGGACCCAGTACTTC. Its protein is CASSPIGLGTQYF. Variable domain in full (rest from reference TRBV7-9 and TRBJ2-5): DTGVSQNPRHKITKRGQNVTFRCDPISEHNRLYWYRQTLGQGPEFLTYFQNEAQLEKSRLLSDRFSAERPKGSFSTLEIQRTEQGDSAMYLCASSPIGLGTQYFGPGTRLLVL.